The sequence of this T cell receptor (beta chain) was determined in a study of technical replicates of blood from a few donors. The germline V gene encodes CDR1 LGHNA and CDR2 YNFKEQ. V shed 4 bases and J 7 bases; nucleotides not matched to a gene: 15. The CDR3 length is 18 residues. Some clones are missing from TCRdb's copy, which holds only in-frame ones; the method was immunoSEQ multiplex PCR. The table shows some 62,000 clones, with 87% occurring only once. The gene calls are TRBV4-2 and TRBJ2-2, with 10 bases fitting TRBD2. The material sequenced was PBMCs. This clonotype was obtained from a human donor in good health. Some clones in this sample may be carry-over from other donors' samples. CDR3 region: CASSPSGGLAGAGGELFF. CDR3 in DNA: TGTGCCAGCAGCCCTTCGGGGGGCCTAGCGGGAGCCGGCGGGGAGCTGTTTTTT.